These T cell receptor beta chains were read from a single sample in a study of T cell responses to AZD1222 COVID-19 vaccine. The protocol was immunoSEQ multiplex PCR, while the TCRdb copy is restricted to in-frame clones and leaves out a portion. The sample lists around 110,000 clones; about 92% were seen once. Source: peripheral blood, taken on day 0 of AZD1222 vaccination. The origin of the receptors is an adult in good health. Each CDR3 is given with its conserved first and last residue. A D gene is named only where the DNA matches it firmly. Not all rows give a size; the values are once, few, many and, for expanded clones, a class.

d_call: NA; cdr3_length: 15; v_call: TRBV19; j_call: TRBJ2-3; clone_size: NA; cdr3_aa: CASSIYQGRTDTQYF; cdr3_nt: TGTGCCAGTAGTATATATCAGGGGCGGACAGATACGCAGTATTTT
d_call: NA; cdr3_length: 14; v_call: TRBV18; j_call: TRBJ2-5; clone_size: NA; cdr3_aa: CASSSTGIIETQYF; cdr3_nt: TGTGCCAGCTCCTCCACAGGGATAATAGAGACCCAGTACTTC
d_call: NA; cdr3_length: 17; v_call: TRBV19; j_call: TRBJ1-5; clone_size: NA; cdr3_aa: CASSMMQGPISNQPQHF; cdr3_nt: TGTGCCAGTAGTATGATGCAGGGGCCTATTAGCAATCAGCCCCAGCATTTT
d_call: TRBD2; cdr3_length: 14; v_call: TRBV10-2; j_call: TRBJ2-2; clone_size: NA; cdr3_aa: CASGLAGGPGELFF; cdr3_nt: TGCGCCAGCGGACTAGCGGGAGGACCCGGGGAGCTGTTTTTT
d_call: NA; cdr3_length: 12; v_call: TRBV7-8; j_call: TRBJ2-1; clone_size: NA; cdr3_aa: CASSPLEGEQFF; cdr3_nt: TGTGCCAGCAGCCCTCTAGAAGGGGAGCAGTTCTTC
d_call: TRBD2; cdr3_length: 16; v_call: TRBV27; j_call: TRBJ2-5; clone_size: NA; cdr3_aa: CASSKGLAGLGETQYF; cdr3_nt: TGTGCCAGCAGTAAGGGACTAGCGGGACTGGGGGAGACCCAGTACTTC
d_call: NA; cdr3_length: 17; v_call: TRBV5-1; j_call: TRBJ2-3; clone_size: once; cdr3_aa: CASSLYLSGQGTDTQYF; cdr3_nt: TGCGCCAGCAGCTTGTATTTATCAGGGCAAGGAACAGATACGCAGTATTTT
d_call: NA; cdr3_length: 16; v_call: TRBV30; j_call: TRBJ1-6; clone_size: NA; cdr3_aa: CAWRPGPSSYNSPLHF; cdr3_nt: TGTGCCTGGAGACCCGGGCCTAGCTCCTATAATTCACCCCTCCACTTT
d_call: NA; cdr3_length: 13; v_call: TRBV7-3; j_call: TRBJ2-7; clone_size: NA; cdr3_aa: CASSLNPSREQYF; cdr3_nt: TGTGCCAGCAGCTTAAACCCTAGCCGCGAGCAGTACTTC
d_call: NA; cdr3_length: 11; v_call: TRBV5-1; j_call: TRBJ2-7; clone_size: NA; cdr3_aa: CASSLDREQYF; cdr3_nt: TGCGCCAGCAGCCTCGACAGGGAGCAGTACTTC
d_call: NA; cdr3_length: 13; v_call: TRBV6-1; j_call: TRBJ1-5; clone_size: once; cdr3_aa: CASSETRDQPQHF; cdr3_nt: TGTGCCAGCAGTGAGACGAGAGATCAGCCCCAGCATTTT
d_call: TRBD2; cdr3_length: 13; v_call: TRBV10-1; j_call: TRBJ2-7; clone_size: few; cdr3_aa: CASSSGSTYEQYF; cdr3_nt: TGCGCCAGCAGCAGCGGGAGTACCTACGAGCAGTACTTC
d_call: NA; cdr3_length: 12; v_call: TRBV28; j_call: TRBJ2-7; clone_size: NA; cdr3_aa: CASSLWGNEQYF; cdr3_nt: TGTGCCAGCAGTTTATGGGGTAACGAGCAGTACTTC
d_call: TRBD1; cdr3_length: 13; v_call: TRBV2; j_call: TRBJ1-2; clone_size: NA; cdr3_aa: CASNRQGAEGYTF; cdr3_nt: TGTGCCAGCAACAGACAGGGGGCGGAGGGCTACACCTTC
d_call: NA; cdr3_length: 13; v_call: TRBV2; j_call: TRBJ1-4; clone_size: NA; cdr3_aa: CASRADLGGELFF; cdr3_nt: TGTGCCAGCAGGGCCGACCTGGGGGGGGAACTGTTTTTT
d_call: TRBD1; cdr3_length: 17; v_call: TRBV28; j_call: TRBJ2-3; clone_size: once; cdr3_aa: CASRFLGPRGRTDTQYF; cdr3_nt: TGTGCCAGCAGGTTCTTGGGTCCGAGGGGGCGAACAGATACGCAGTATTTT
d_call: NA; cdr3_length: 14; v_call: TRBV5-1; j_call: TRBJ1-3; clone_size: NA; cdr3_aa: CASSLPGSGNTIYF; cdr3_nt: TGCGCCAGCAGCCTCCCGGGCTCTGGAAACACCATATATTTT
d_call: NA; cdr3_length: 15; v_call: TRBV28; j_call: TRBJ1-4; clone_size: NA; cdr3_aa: CASSLLSAGEGKLFF; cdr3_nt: TGTGCCAGCAGTTTATTGTCCGCAGGGGAAGGGAAACTGTTTTTT
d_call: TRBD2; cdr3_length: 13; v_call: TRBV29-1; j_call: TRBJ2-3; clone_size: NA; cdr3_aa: CSVGGRVSDTQYF; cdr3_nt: TGCAGCGTTGGCGGGAGGGTATCAGATACGCAGTATTTT
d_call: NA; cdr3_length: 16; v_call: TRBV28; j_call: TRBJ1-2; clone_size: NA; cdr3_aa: CASSLGGLIYHYGYTF; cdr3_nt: TGTGCCAGCAGTTTAGGGGGACTAATTTATCACTATGGCTACACCTTC
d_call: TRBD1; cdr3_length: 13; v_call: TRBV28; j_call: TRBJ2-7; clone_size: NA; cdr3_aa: CASSPTGVGEQYF; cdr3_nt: TGTGCCAGCAGTCCGACAGGGGTGGGCGAGCAGTACTTC
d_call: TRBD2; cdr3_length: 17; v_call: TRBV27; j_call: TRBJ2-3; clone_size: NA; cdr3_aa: CASSPGLGRALADTQYF; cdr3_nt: TGTGCCAGCAGTCCAGGCCTCGGGAGGGCCCTGGCAGATACGCAGTATTTT
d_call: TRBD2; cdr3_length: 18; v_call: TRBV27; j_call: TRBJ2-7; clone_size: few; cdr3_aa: CASSLYPTSGRVPYEQYF; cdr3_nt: TGTGCCAGCAGTTTATACCCCACTAGCGGGAGGGTTCCCTACGAGCAGTACTTC
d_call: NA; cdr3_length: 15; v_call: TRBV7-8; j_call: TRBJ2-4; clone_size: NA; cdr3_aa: CASSRTRDPGNIQYF; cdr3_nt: TGTGCCAGCAGCCGGACACGGGACCCAGGGAACATTCAGTACTTC
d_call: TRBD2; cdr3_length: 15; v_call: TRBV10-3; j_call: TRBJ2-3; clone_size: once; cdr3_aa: CAAGPGTSKTDTQYF; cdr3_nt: TGTGCCGCAGGTCCCGGGACTAGCAAAACAGATACGCAGTATTTT
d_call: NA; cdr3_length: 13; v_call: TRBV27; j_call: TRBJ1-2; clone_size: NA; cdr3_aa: CASSFIQGRSYTF; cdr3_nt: TGTGCCAGCAGTTTCATACAGGGTAGGAGCTACACCTTC
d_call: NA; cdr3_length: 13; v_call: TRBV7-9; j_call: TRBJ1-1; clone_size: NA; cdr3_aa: CASSLAGVTEAFF; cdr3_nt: TGTGCCAGCAGCTTAGCGGGGGTCACTGAAGCTTTCTTT
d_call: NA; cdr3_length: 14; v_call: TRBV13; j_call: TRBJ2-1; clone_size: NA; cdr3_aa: CASSPGFTYNEQFF; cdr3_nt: TGTGCCAGCAGCCCCGGGTTCACCTACAATGAGCAGTTCTTC
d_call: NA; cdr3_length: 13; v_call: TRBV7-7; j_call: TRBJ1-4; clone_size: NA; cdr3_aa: CAGTGTANEKLFF; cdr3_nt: TGTGCTGGTACCGGGACGGCTAATGAAAAACTGTTTTTT
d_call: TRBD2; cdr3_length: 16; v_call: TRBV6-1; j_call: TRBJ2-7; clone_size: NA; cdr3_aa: CASSEQTAGGPDEQYF; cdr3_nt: TGTGCCAGCAGTGAACAGACTGCGGGAGGGCCGGACGAGCAGTACTTC